A single sample is the source of the 7 T cell receptor beta chains below, sequenced in a study of cytomegalovirus exposure and HLA in healthy donors. Use of 60 Vbeta and 13 Jbeta primers characterized the PCR. Sequencing was performed with immunoSEQ multiplex PCR; in TCRdb, only in-frame clones are kept and a portion is missing. The sample lists some 100,000 clones, 70% to 80% occurring once. Specimen: PBMCs. These receptors were obtained from a male donor in good health and CMV-seropositive.

The chain carries TRBV7-8 and TRBJ2-1, with 11 bases lining up with TRBD2. V was clipped by 7 bases and J by 2 bases; unmatched bases: 4. Looked up from germline, CDR1 is SGHVS and CDR2 is FQNEAQ. The CDR3 totals 15 residues. CDR3 bases: TGTGCCAGCATCCTTAGCGGGGGGGCCTACAATGAGCAGTTCTTC. It yields the protein CASILSGGAYNEQFF.

The CDR3 reads CSASRDMNTEAFF. CDR3 bases: TGCAGCGCTTCCCGGGACATGAACACTGAAGCTTTCTTT. The chain recombines TRBV29-1 with TRBJ1-1; a weak D match, TRBD1 (6 bases). Germline V gene lookup returns CDR1 SQVTM and CDR2 ANQGSEA. This CDR3 has 13 amino acids. The ends were cut back, 7 bases at V and 0 bases at J, with 12 bases in the middle.

The chain is built from TRBV30 and TRBJ2-5; tentatively, D is TRBD2 (6 bases). Germline CDR1 GTSNPN, CDR2 SVGIG (reference sequence). The CDR3 is 13 residues long. With 1 base removed from V and 3 bases from J, the gap between germline ends came to 9 bases. The CDR3, as DNA: TGTGCCTGGAGTGGGGGAGGAGAAGAGACCCAGTACTTC. This gives the protein CAWSGGGEETQYF.

The chain joins TRBV5-1 to TRBJ1-1; 8 bases match TRBD1. This CDR3 has 18 amino acids. Trimming removed 4 bases from V and 1 base from J; junction bases left unmatched: 15. Germline V CDR1 and CDR2: SGHRS, YFSETQ. CDR3 in amino acids: CASSPWTGMNPTNTEAFF. CDR3 nucleotides: TGCGCCAGCAGCCCATGGACAGGGATGAACCCGACGAACACTGAAGCTTTCTTT.

V and J are TRBV12-5 and TRBJ1-2, with a possible D match to TRBD1 (6 bases). V was clipped by 1 base and J by 7 bases, with 13 bases between them. This CDR3 has 14 amino acids. Germline assignment: CDR1 LGHNT and CDR2 FRNRAP. Written as DNA, the CDR3 is TGTGCTAGTGGTTTGGAGGCCAGGGGAGTTGGCTACACCTTC. This translates into CASGLEARGVGYTF.

The V and J genes are TRBV10-1 and TRBJ1-1, with TRBD1 as a possible D gene (5 bases). CDR1 is WNHNN, CDR2 SYGVQD, per germline (reference sequence). Deletions cut 7 bases from V and 1 base from J, with 10 bases between. The CDR3 sequence is 13 residues long. Written as DNA, the CDR3 is TGCGCCAGCATGAGACAGCCGAACACTGAAGCTTTCTTT. The encoded protein is CASMRQPNTEAFF.

The chain links TRBV5-1 to TRBJ1-4; the D gene is possibly TRBD1 (6 bases). The CDR3 runs to 16 residues. V was shortened by 2 bases and J by 8 bases, with 19 bases between the two germline ends. From germline, CDR1 is SGHRS and CDR2 YFSETQ. CDR3 sequence: CASSFDRSVGREKLFF. Here the CDR3 DNA reads TGCGCCAGCAGCTTCGACAGGTCTGTAGGTCGGGAAAAACTGTTTTTT. Drawing the rest from reference TRBV5-1 and TRBJ1-4, the complete variable domain is KAGVTQTPRYLIKTRGQQVTLSCSPISGHRSVSWYQQTPGQGLQFLFEYFSETQRNKGNFPGRFSGRQFSNSRSEMNVSTLELGDSALYLCASSFDRSVGREKLFFGSGTQLSVL.